Following are 30 T cell receptor beta chains from one sample sequenced in a study of T cell responses to AZD1222 COVID-19 vaccine (dated by TCRdb to about 2021). Library prep was done by the immunoSEQ multiplex PCR assay. As stored in TCRdb, this immuneACCESS dataset retains in-frame rearrangements with V and J assigned. A fraction of the clones does not appear; measured against another copy, unresolved V genes explain less than half of the discrepancy, and the remainder lacks a known reason. The table for this sample lists 100,000 to 130,000 clones; about 85% of them were counted only once. The ten largest clones represent about 5% of the sample. Explained via the paper, the time point label denotes: about 28 days (+/-7) after the second vaccine dose. The source was peripheral blood, collected 28 days after the second AZD1222 dose. The receptors derive from an adult who received the AZD1222 COVID-19 vaccine.

The rearrangement uses TRBV29-1 and TRBJ2-1; 15 bases map to TRBD2. The CDR3 covers 15 residues. After removal of 6 bases from V and 5 bases from J, the junction contained 5 bases not matched to a gene. Germline-derived CDR1 and CDR2 are SQVTM and ANQGSEA. CDR3 sequence (DNA): TGCAGCGTGTCGCGGACTAGCGGGGGGGACAATGAGCAGTTCTTC. Its protein product is CSVSRTSGGDNEQFF.

V gene TRBV7-7 combines with J gene TRBJ2-5; TRBD2 aligns across 10 bases. CDR3 size: 15 residues. Losses at the gene ends were 3 bases for V and 1 base for J; bases not matched to a gene: 2. Germline CDR1 and CDR2: SSHAT and FNYEAQ (reference sequence). As DNA, the CDR3 is TGTGCCAGCAGCTTCGGGACTAGCGCCCAAGAGACCCAGTACTTC. This codes for CASSFGTSAQETQYF.

V is TRBV7-9 and J is TRBJ1-5, with D tentatively TRBD1 (5 bases). The CDR3 covers 17 residues. Germline values: CDR1 SEHNR, CDR2 FQNEAQ (reference sequence). Between the trimmed V and J ends, which lost 5 bases and 0 bases, there was a span of 17 bases. CDR3 nucleotide sequence: TGTGCCAGCAGCCCCTTCCGGGACGGACTTAGCAATCAGCCCCAGCATTTT. Amino acid sequence: CASSPFRDGLSNQPQHF.

This clone was detected only a few times. The CDR3 DNA follows: TGTGCCAGCAGTTTAACCGGGACCATATATTTT. It translates to CASSLTGTIYF. J is TRBJ1-3 and V is TRBV12-3 or TRBV12-4; D gene ambiguous. The CDR3 contains 11 residues. Trimming took off 2 bases at V and 10 bases at J, with 6 bases between the two ends.

The CDR3 DNA sequence: TGTGCCAGCATTCGACAGGGGTTGACCGGGGAGCTGTTTTTT. Its translation: CASIRQGLTGELFF. The chain joins TRBV6-5 to TRBJ2-2; 8 nucleotides align to TRBD1. CDR1 and CDR2 from the germline V gene are MNHEY and SVGAGI. The V segment lost 7 bases and the J segment 5 bases; nucleotides outside the gene matches: 6. The CDR3 loop spans 14 amino acids.

CDR3 loop: CASSHGGGSWDGYTF. The CDR3 bases are TGTGCCAGCAGCCATGGTGGGGGATCATGGGATGGCTACACCTTC. The chain links TRBV5-6 to TRBJ1-2; possible D gene TRBD1, 5 bases. The V gene's germline CDR1 is SGHDT and CDR2 YYEEEE. This CDR3 has 15 amino acids. The V and J ends lost 4 bases and 6 bases respectively, with 19 bases between them.

V usage is TRBV5-8 and J usage is TRBJ2-1, with 9 bases matching TRBD2. Trimming took 1 base from V and 9 from J; bases not matched to a gene: 8. This CDR3 is 15 amino acids long. Per the germline V gene, CDR1 is SGHTS and CDR2 is YDEGEE. CDR3 in DNA: TGTGCCAGCAGCTTGCGGACGCGGCGGGGGGGTGAGCAGTTCTTC. It specifies CASSLRTRRGGEQFF.

The gene calls are TRBV9 and TRBJ1-2, with D hard to call. Germline V gene data show CDR1 as SGDLS and CDR2 as YYNGEE. Trimming left V 0 bases short and J 7 bases short, with 16 bases between. This CDR3 contains 15 residues. The chain's CDR3 is CASSVVTASRGGYTF. CDR3 bases: TGTGCCAGCAGCGTAGTTACGGCCTCGCGGGGTGGCTACACCTTC.

V and J are TRBV6-7 and TRBJ1-6, with TRBD1 matching 8 bases. TRBV6-7 is recorded as an ORF, its role being uncertain. Trimming cost V 9 bases and J 11 bases; bases outside gene matches: 9. CDR3 length equals 13 residues. CDR3 nucleotides: TGTGCCAGGGGCACAGGGGGAAGGACACCCCTCCACTTT. Protein product: CARGTGGRTPLHF.

Here the CDR3 reads CASSQDTSGVQPQHF. CDR3 nucleotides: TGCGCCAGCAGCCAAGATACGAGCGGGGTTCAGCCCCAGCATTTT. V is TRBV4-3 and J is TRBJ1-5; D not certain. V lost 0 bases and J lost 6, with 12 bases in between. Per germline, CDR1 LGHNA and CDR2 YSLEER. The CDR3 spans 15 residues.

The chain links TRBV5-4 to TRBJ2-1; D unresolved. CDR3 length: 12 residues. V was cut by 0 bases and J by 9 bases, with 7 bases left in between. Germline V gene data show CDR1 as SGHNT and CDR2 as YYREEE (reference sequence). The CDR3 is CASSLGPGEQFF. As DNA, the CDR3 is TGTGCCAGCAGCTTGGGTCCGGGTGAGCAGTTCTTC.

The CDR3 here is CASSISGGRSGNTIYF. The DNA of the CDR3 is TGTGCCAGCAGCATTTCAGGGGGCCGCTCTGGAAACACCATATATTTT. The chain links TRBV7-2 to TRBJ1-3; 8 nucleotides align to TRBD1. V lost 5 bases to trimming and J lost 0 bases; unmatched junction nucleotides: 6. The length of the CDR3 is 16 residues. Germline values: CDR1 SGHTA, CDR2 FQGNSA.

The genes are TRBV28 and TRBJ1-2; D ambiguous. This CDR3 comprises 15 residues. The V end was cut by 7 bases, the J end by 1 base, with 16 bases between. CDR1 is MDHEN, CDR2 SYDVKM, per germline. The CDR3 DNA follows: TGTGCCAGCACCCAACACACAAGTCTTAACTATGGCTACACCTTC. Encoded protein: CASTQHTSLNYGYTF.

This rearrangement joins TRBV7-2 to TRBJ2-1, with 10 bases fitting TRBD2. The CDR3 runs 16 residues. Germline lookup yields CDR1 SGHTA and CDR2 FQGNSA. V shed 2 bases and J 9 bases; nucleotides not matched to a gene: 10. DNA of the CDR3: TGTGCCAGCAGCTTATTGGGAGCGGGGGGGCGACTTGAGCAGTTCTTC. It translates to CASSLLGAGGRLEQFF.

This chain uses TRBV7-2 with TRBJ1-1; D may be TRBD1 (5 bases). Germline lookup yields CDR1 SGHTA and CDR2 FQGNSA. V gave up 2 bases and J gave up 8 bases, with 12 bases separating them. CDR3 length: 13 amino acids. The CDR3 spells CASSLFGGGEAFF. The CDR3 coding sequence is TGTGCCAGCAGCTTATTTGGGGGAGGCGAAGCTTTCTTT.

The V and J genes are TRBV4-2 and TRBJ1-5; the D gene is possibly TRBD1 (6 bases). The CDR3 sequence is 17 residues long. The germline gives CDR1 LGHNA, CDR2 YNFKEQ. V dropped 0 bases and J dropped 2 bases, with 14 bases sitting between them. CDR3 DNA: TGTGCCAGCAGCCAAGATCTCCAGGGGTTTGGCAATCAGCCCCAGCATTTT. This sequence encodes CASSQDLQGFGNQPQHF.

V is TRBV5-1 and J is TRBJ1-3; D is unresolved. The germline gives CDR1 SGHRS, CDR2 YFSETQ. V was shortened by 7 bases and J by 1 base, with 18 bases between the two germline ends. This CDR3 has 16 residues. CDR3 DNA: TGCGCCAGCGGGAAGGACCTTCCGGAGTCTGGAAACACCATATATTTT. It is translated as CASGKDLPESGNTIYF. Together with reference TRBV5-1 and TRBJ1-3, the CDR3 gives the full variable domain: KAGVTQTPRYLIKTRGQQVTLSCSPISGHRSVSWYQQTPGQGLQFLFEYFSETQRNKGNFPGRFSGRQFSNSRSEMNVSTLELGDSALYLCASGKDLPESGNTIYFGEGSWLTVV.

The rearrangement joins TRBV12-3 or TRBV12-4 to TRBJ2-5; TRBD1 might be the D (5 bases). V was clipped by 6 bases and J by 9 bases, with 14 bases between them. This CDR3 has 12 residues. The CDR3 sequence is CASRSGSEAQYF. CDR3 nucleotide sequence: TGTGCCAGCAGATCAGGGTCCGAGGCCCAGTACTTC.

The V gene is TRBV6-5, the J gene TRBJ1-2; D gene unclear. In germline, CDR1 is MNHEY, CDR2 SVGAGI. Trimming cost V 5 bases and J 8 bases, with 12 bases left between them. CDR3 length: 12 amino acids. CDR3 sequence (DNA): TGTGCCAGCAGTCCCGGACGGCTCGGCTACACCTTC. Translating it yields CASSPGRLGYTF.

The chain couples TRBV5-4 to TRBJ1-2, with 7 bases fitting TRBD1. This CDR3 is built from 14 residues. Trimming removed 2 bases from V and 0 bases from J; junction bases left unmatched: 1. Looked up from germline, CDR1 is SGHNT and CDR2 is YYREEE (reference sequence). The CDR3 coding sequence is TGTGCCAGCAGCTTCGGGACAGCTAACTATGGCTACACCTTC. Translated, it gives CASSFGTANYGYTF.

The V call is TRBV7-5, the J call TRBJ1-6; the table assigns TRBD1, which was not confirmed against the DNA. TRBV7-5 is assigned pseudogene status. CDR3 size: 16 residues. The chain's CDR3 is CVRSFKGAGYNSPLHF. As DNA, the CDR3 is TGTGTCAGAAGCTTCAAGGGGGCCGGCTATAATTCACCCCTCCACTTT.

CDR3: CASSLTGTGNEQYF. In DNA form, the CDR3 reads TGTGCCAGCAGTCTGACCGGGACAGGGAACGAGCAGTACTTC. This chain joins TRBV2 and TRBJ2-7; TRBD1 agrees at 9 bases. Trimming took 5 bases from V and 5 from J; bases not matched to a gene: 7. This CDR3 is 14 amino acids long. Germline values: CDR1 SNHLY, CDR2 FYNNEI.

The chain couples TRBV14 to TRBJ2-3; D not certain. Deletions cut 4 bases from V and 11 bases from J, with 19 bases between. The CDR3 totals 14 residues. Germline values: CDR1 SGHDN, CDR2 FVKESK. This CDR3 is CASSPWQVAGWQYF. CDR3 nucleotides: TGTGCCAGCAGCCCCTGGCAGGTGGCCGGGTGGCAGTATTTT.

This clone has only one observation. The genes are TRBV29-1 and TRBJ2-5, with TRBD1 matching 8 bases. The CDR3 extends over 12 amino acids. V lost 4 bases and J lost 4; bases outside the gene matches: 2. Germline CDR1 reads SQVTM; CDR2 reads ANQGSEA. This CDR3 is CSVGTGRETQYF. For the CDR3, the DNA is TGCAGCGTTGGGACAGGGCGAGAGACCCAGTACTTC. Looking up the rest from reference TRBV29-1 and TRBJ2-5 gives the full variable domain: SAVISQKPSRDICQRGTSLTIQCQVDSQVTMMFWYRQQPGQSLTLIATANQGSEATYESGFVIDKFPISRPNLTFSTLTVSNMSPEDSSIYLCSVGTGRETQYFGPGTRLLVL.

V usage is TRBV2 and J usage is TRBJ1-2; 7 nucleotides line up with TRBD1. CDR3 length: 14 amino acids. J lost 8 bases, V lost 7 bases, and 13 bases had no gene match. Per germline, CDR1 SNHLY and CDR2 FYNNEI. CDR3 DNA: TGTGCCAGCACTGGGGACAGCCCCCAGGGGGGCTACACCTTC. Translation gives CASTGDSPQGGYTF.

The V gene is TRBV9, the J gene TRBJ2-5; perhaps TRBD2 as D (6 bases). Germline lookup yields CDR1 SGDLS and CDR2 YYNGEE. This CDR3 is 16 amino acids long. The V end was cut by 0 bases, the J end by 1 base, with 13 bases between. CDR3 amino acids: CASSVAALGGQETQYF. CDR3 in DNA: TGTGCCAGCAGCGTAGCCGCACTGGGGGGCCAAGAGACCCAGTACTTC. Filled out from reference TRBV9 and TRBJ2-5, the complete variable domain reads DSGVTQTPKHLITATGQRVTLRCSPRSGDLSVYWYQQSLDQGLQFLIQYYNGEERAKGNILERFSAQQFPDLHSELNLSSLELGDSALYFCASSVAALGGQETQYFGPGTRLLVL.

The V and J genes are TRBV2 and TRBJ1-2; D is undetermined. The CDR3 consists of 13 residues. With 2 bases removed from V and 8 bases from J, the gap between germline ends came to 12 bases. The V gene's germline CDR1 is SNHLY and CDR2 FYNNEI. The CDR3 nucleotides read TGTGCCAGCAGTGAAATTCTATTCGACGGCTACACCTTC. It translates to CASSEILFDGYTF. Full variable domain (outside the CDR3, taken from reference TRBV2 and TRBJ1-2): EPEVTQTPSHQVTQMGQEVILRCVPISNHLYFYWYRQILGQKVEFLVSFYNNEISEKSEIFDDQFSVERPDGSNFTLKIRSTKLEDSAMYFCASSEILFDGYTFGSGTRLTVV.

The chain has TRBV24-1 and TRBJ1-2; D gene uncertain. Germline V gene sequence: CDR1 KGHDR, CDR2 SFDVKD. The CDR3 length is 12 residues. The ends were cut back, 10 bases at V and 7 bases at J, with 15 bases in the middle. In DNA, the CDR3 is TGTGCCACGGACCATATGGCGTCTGGCTACACCTTC. Protein product: CATDHMASGYTF.

Only a few counts were recorded for this clone. The chain is built from TRBV5-1 and TRBJ1-1, with 7 bases lining up with TRBD1. The CDR3 extends over 16 amino acids. V shed 4 bases and J 0 bases; nucleotides not matched to a gene: 9. Per germline, CDR1 SGHRS and CDR2 YFSETQ. DNA for the CDR3: TGCGCCAGCAGCCCCAGGGGGAACGGGATGAACACTGAAGCTTTCTTT. Translation: CASSPRGNGMNTEAFF.

V usage is TRBV2 and J usage is TRBJ1-4; D is undetermined. This CDR3 has 14 residues. The germline V gene has CDR1 SNHLY and CDR2 FYNNEI. Trimming pared 7 bases from V and 7 bases from J, leaving 16 bases between. The CDR3 is CASMFDVGGEKLFF. DNA for the CDR3: TGTGCCAGCATGTTTGATGTTGGAGGTGAAAAACTGTTTTTT.